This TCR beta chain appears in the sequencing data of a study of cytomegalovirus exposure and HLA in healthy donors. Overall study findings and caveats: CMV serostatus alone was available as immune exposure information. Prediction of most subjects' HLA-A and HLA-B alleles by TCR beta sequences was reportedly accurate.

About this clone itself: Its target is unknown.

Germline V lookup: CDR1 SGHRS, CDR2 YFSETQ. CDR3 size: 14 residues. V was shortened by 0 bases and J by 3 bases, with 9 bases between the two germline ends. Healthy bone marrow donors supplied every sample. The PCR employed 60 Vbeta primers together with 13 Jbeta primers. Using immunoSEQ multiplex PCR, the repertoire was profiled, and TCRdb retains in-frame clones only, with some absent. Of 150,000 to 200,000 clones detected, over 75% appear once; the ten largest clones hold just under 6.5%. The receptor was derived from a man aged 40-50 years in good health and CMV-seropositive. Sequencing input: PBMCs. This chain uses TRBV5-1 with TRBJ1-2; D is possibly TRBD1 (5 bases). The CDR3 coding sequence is TGCGCCAGCAGCTTGGGAGCGGGGGACTATGGCTACACCTTC. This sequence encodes CASSLGAGDYGYTF.